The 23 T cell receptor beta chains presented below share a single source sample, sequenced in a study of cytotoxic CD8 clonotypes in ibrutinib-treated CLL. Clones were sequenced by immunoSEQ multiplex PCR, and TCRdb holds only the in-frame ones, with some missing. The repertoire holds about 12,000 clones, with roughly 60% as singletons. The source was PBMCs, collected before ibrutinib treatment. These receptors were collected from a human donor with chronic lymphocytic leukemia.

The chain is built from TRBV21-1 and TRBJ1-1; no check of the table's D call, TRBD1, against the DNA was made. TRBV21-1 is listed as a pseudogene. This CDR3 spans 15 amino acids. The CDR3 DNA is TGTGCCAGCAGCAAAGGGGGGACAGCGAACACTGAAGCTTTCTTT. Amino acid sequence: CASSKGGTANTEAFF.

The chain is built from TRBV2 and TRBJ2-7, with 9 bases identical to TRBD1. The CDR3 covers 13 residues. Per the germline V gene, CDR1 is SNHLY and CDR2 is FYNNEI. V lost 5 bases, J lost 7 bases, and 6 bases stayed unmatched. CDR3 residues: CASSRTGAGEQYF. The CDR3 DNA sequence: TGTGCCAGCAGTCGGACAGGGGCAGGGGAGCAGTACTTC.

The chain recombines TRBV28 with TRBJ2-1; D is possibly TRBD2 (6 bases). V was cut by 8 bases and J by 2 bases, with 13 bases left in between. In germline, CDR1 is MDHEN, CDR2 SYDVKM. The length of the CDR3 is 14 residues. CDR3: CASAVWGAYNEQFF. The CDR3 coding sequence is TGTGCCAGCGCGGTTTGGGGGGCCTACAATGAGCAGTTCTTC.

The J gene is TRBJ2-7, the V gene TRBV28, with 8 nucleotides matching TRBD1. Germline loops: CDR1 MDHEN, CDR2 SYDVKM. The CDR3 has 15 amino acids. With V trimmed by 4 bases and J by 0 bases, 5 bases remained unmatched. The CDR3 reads CASSSAGGGSYEQYF. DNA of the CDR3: TGTGCCAGCAGTTCTGCAGGGGGCGGCTCCTACGAGCAGTACTTC.

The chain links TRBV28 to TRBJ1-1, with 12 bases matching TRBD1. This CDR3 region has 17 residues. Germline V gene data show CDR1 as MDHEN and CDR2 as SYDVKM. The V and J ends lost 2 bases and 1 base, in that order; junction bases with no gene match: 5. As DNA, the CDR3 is TGTGCCAGCAGTTTACAGGGACAGGGGGCGCGGAACACTGAAGCTTTCTTT. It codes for CASSLQGQGARNTEAFF.

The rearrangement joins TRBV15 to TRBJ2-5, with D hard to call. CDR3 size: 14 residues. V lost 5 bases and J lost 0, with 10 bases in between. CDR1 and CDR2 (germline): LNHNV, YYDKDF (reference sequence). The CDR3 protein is CATSYGRNQETQYF. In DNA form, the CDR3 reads TGTGCCACCAGCTACGGACGCAACCAAGAGACCCAGTACTTC. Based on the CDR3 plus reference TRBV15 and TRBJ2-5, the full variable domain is DAMVIQNPRYQVTQFGKPVTLSCSQTLNHNVMYWYQQKSSQAPKLLFHYYDKDFNNEADTPDNFQSRRPNTSFCFLDIRSPGLGDTAMYLCATSYGRNQETQYFGPGTRLLVL.

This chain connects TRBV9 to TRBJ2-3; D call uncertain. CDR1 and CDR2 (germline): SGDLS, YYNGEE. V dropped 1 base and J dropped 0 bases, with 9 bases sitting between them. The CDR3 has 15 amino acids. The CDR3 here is CASSVRGASTDTQYF. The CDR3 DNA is TGTGCCAGCAGCGTAAGAGGAGCTAGCACAGATACGCAGTATTTT. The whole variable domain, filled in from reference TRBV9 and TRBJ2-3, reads DSGVTQTPKHLITATGQRVTLRCSPRSGDLSVYWYQQSLDQGLQFLIQYYNGEERAKGNILERFSAQQFPDLHSELNLSSLELGDSALYFCASSVRGASTDTQYFGPGTRLTVL.

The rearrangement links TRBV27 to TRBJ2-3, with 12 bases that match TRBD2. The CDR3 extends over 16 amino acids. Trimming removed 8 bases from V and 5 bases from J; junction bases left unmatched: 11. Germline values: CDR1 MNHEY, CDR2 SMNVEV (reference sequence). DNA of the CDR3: TGTGCCAGCTGGAGGGCTAGCGGGGGGGGAGTAGATACGCAGTATTTT. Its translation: CASWRASGGGVDTQYF.

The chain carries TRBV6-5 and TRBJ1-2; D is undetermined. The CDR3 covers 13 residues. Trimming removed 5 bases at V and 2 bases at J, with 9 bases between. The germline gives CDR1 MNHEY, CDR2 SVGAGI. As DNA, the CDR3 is TGTGCCAGCAGTCGGACGGACAACTATGGCTACACCTTC. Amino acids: CASSRTDNYGYTF.

The CDR3 sequence: CSVVYLSTGELFF. In DNA form, the CDR3 reads TGCAGCGTTGTGTACCTATCCACCGGGGAGCTGTTTTTT. This rearrangement joins TRBV29-1 to TRBJ2-2; D not certain. Germline loops: CDR1 SQVTM, CDR2 ANQGSEA. Trimming took 4 bases from V and 4 from J, leaving 10 bases between them. This CDR3 has 13 amino acids.

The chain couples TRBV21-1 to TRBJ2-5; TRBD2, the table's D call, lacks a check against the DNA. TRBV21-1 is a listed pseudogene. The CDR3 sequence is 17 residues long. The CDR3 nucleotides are TGTGCCAGCACCAGGGGGTTAGCGGGGAGGTTAGAAGAGACCCAGTACTTC. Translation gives CASTRGLAGRLEETQYF.

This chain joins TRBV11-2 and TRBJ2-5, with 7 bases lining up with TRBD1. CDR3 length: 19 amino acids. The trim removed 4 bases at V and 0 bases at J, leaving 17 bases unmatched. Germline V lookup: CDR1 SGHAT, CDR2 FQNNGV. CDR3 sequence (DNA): TGTGCCAGCAGCTCATACCCCTTTACCGGGACAGCACACCAAGAGACCCAGTACTTC. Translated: CASSSYPFTGTAHQETQYF.

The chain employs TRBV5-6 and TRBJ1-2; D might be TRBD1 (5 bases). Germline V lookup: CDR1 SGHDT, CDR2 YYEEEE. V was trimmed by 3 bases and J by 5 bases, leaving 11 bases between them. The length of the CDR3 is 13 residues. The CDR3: CASSSGTAYGYTF. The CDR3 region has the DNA TGTGCCAGCAGCTCCGGGACGGCATATGGCTACACCTTC.

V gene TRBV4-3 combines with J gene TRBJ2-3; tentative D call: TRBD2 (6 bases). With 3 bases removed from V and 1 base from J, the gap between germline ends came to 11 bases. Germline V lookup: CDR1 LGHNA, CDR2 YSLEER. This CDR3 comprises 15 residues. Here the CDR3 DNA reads TGCGCCAGCAGCCAGATAACGGGGGGCACAGATACGCAGTATTTT. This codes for CASSQITGGTDTQYF.

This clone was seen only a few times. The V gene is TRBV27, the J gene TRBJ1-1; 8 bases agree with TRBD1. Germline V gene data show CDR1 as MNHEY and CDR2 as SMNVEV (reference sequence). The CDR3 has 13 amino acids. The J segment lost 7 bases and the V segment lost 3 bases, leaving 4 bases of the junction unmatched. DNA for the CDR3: TGTGCCAGCAGTTTCCTGACAGGGGATGAAGCTTTCTTT. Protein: CASSFLTGDEAFF.

Here the CDR3 reads CASSRGTGDQPQHF. The CDR3 coding sequence is TGTGCCAGTAGTAGGGGGACAGGGGATCAGCCCCAGCATTTT. The rearrangement uses TRBV19 and TRBJ1-5, with 10 bases fitting TRBD1. CDR1 is LNHDA and CDR2 is SQIVND in the germline V gene (reference sequence). The CDR3 spans 14 residues. With V trimmed by 4 bases and J by 5 bases, 2 bases remained unmatched.

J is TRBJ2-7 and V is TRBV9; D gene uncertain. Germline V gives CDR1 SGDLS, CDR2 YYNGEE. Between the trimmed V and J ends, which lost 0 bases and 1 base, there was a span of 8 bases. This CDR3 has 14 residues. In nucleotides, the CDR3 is TGTGCCAGCAGCGTAGTGCCGTCGTCCTACGAGCAGTACTTC. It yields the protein CASSVVPSSYEQYF.

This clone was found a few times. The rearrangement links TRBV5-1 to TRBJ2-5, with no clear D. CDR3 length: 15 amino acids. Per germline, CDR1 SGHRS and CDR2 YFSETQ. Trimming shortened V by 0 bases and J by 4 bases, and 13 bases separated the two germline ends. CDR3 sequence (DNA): TGCGCCAGCAGCTTGGATGGTAGAGGAAGAGAGACCCAGTACTTC. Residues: CASSLDGRGRETQYF.

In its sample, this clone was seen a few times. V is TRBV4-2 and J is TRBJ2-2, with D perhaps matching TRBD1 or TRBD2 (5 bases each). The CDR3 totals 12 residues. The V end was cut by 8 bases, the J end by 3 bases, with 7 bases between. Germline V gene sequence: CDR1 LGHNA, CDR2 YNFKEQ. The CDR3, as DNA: TGTGCCAGCCTGGGGGACACCGGGGAGCTGTTTTTT. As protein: CASLGDTGELFF.

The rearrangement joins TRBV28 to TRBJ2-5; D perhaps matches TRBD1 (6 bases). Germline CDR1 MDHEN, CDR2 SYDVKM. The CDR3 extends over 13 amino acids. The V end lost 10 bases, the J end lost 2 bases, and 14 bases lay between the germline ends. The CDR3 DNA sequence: TGTGCCACCGGACGGACAGAACAAGAGACCCAGTACTTC. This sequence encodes CATGRTEQETQYF.

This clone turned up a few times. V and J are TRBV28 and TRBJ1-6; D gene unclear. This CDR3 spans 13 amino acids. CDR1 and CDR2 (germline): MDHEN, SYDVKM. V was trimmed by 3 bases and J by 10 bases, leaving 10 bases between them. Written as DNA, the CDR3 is TGTGCCAGCAGTTTGAGAAGGAAATCACCCCTCCACTTT. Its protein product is CASSLRRKSPLHF. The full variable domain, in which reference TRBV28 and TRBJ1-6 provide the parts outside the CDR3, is DVKVTQSSRYLVKRTGEKVFLECVQDMDHENMFWYRQDPGLGLRLIYFSYDVKMKEKGDIPEGYSVSREKKERFSLILESASTNQTSMYLCASSLRRKSPLHFGNGTRLTVT.

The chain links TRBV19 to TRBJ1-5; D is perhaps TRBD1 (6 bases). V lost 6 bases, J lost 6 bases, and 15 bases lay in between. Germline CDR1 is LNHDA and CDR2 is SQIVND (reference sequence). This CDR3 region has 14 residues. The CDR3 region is CASSDNGGPQPQHF. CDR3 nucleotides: TGTGCCAGTAGCGACAACGGGGGCCCTCAGCCCCAGCATTTT. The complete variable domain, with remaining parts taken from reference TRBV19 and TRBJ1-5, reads DGGITQSPKYLFRKEGQNVTLSCEQNLNHDAMYWYRQDPGQGLRLIYYSQIVNDFQKGDIAEGYSVSREKKESFPLTVTSAQKNPTAFYLCASSDNGGPQPQHFGDGTRLSIL.

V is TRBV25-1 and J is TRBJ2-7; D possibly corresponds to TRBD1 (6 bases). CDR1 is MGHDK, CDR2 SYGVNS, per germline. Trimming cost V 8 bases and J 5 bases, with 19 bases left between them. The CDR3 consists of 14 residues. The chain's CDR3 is CASRSETGSNEQYF. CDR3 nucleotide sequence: TGTGCCAGCCGGAGTGAGACAGGATCGAACGAGCAGTACTTC.